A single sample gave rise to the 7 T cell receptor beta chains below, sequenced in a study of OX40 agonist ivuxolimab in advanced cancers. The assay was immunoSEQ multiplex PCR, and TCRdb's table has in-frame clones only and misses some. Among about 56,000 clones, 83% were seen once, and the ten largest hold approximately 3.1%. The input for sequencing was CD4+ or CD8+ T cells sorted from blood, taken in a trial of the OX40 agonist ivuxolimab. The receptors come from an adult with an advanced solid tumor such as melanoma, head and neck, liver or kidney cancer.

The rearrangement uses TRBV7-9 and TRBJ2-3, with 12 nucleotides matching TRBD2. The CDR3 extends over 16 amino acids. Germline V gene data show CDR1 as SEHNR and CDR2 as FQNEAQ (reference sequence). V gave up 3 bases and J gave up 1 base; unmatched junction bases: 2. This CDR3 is CASSLTSGSGTDTQYF. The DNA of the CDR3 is TGTGCCAGCAGCTTGACTAGCGGGAGCGGCACAGATACGCAGTATTTT.

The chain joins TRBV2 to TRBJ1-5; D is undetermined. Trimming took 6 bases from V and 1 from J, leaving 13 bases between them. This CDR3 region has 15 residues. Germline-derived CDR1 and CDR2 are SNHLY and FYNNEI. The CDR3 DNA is TGTGCCAGCAGCACCACCGGACTGAGCAATCAGCCCCAGCATTTT. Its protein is CASSTTGLSNQPQHF. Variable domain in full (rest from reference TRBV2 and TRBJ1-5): EPEVTQTPSHQVTQMGQEVILRCVPISNHLYFYWYRQILGQKVEFLVSFYNNEISEKSEIFDDQFSVERPDGSNFTLKIRSTKLEDSAMYFCASSTTGLSNQPQHFGDGTRLSIL.

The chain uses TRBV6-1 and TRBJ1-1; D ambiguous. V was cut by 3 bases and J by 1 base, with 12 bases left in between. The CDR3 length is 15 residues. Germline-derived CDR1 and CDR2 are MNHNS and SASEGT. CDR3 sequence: CASSDQGRGNTEAFF. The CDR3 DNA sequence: TGTGCCAGCAGTGACCAAGGACGGGGGAACACTGAAGCTTTCTTT.

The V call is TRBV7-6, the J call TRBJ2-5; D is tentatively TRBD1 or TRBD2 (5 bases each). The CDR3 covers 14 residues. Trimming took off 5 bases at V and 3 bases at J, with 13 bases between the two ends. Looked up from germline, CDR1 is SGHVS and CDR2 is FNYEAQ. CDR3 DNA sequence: TGTGCCAGCAGCAAGCACCTGGGGGAAGAGACCCAGTACTTC. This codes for CASSKHLGEETQYF.

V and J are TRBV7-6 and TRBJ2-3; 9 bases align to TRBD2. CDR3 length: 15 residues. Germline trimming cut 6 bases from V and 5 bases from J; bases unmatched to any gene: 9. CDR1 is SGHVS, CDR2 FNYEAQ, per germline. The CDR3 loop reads CASSPLAGPEDTQYF. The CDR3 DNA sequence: TGTGCCAGCAGTCCCCTAGCGGGACCGGAAGATACGCAGTATTTT.

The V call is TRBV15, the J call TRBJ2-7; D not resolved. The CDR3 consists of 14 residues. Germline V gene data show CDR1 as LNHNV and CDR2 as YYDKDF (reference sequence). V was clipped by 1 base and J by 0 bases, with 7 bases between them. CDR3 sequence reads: CATSRGGNSYEQYF. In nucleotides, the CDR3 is TGTGCCACCAGCAGAGGTGGCAACTCCTACGAGCAGTACTTC. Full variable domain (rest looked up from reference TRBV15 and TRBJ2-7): DAMVIQNPRYQVTQFGKPVTLSCSQTLNHNVMYWYQQKSSQAPKLLFHYYDKDFNNEADTPDNFQSRRPNTSFCFLDIRSPGLGDTAMYLCATSRGGNSYEQYFGPGTRLTVT.

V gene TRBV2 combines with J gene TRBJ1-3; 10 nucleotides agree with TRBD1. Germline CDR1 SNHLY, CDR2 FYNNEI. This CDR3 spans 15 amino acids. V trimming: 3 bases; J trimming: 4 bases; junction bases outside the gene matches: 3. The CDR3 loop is CASSETGGAGNTIYF. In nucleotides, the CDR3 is TGTGCCAGCAGTGAGACAGGGGGCGCGGGAAACACCATATATTTT.